Listed below are T cell receptor beta chains from one sample, sequenced in a study of T-cell memory formation after mild COVID-19. Each CDR3 protein gets one entry after TCRdb re-called the 5' RACE reads with MiXCR. The table records 240,000 or so distinct CDR3 sequences, roughly 9.4% of them present only once. The sequenced material came from PBMCs or a T cell subset sorted from them (not recorded which). All receptors derive from a man aged 18-30 years who had mild COVID-19 (a few samples of this study predate the infection). Cell type and time point are not known. CDR3s include the opening cysteine and the closing phenylalanine or tryptophan. The D gene is left open where the match is weak. Not every row has a clone size; where given, it reads once, few, many or a size class.

v_gene	j_gene	d_gene	abundance	CDR3aa	CDR3nt
TRBV27	TRBJ2-1	TRBD2	-	CASSPVLAGGQDEQFF	TGTGCCAGCAGCCCTGTGCTAGCGGGGGGGCAAGATGAGCAGTTCTTC
TRBV14	TRBJ2-1	TRBD1	-	CASSSTGSNEQFF	TGTGCCAGCAGCTCGACAGGGAGTAACGAGCAGTTCTTC
TRBV20-1	TRBJ2-7	-	few	CSARNPDRLEGEQYF	TGCAGTGCTAGGAATCCAGACAGGTTGGAAGGCGAGCAGTACTTC
TRBV4-3	TRBJ2-1	TRBD2	-	CASSQEAGGAMVF	TGCGCCAGCAGCCAAGAGGCCGGGGGGGCCATGGTCTTC
TRBV4-1	TRBJ2-5	-	few	CASSQGDRGVAETQYF	TGCGCCAGCAGCCAAGGGGATAGGGGGGTAGCAGAGACCCAGTACTTC
TRBV7-2	TRBJ2-3	-	-	CASSPRVSTTDTQYF	TGTGCCAGCAGCCCCAGGGTCTCAACAACAGATACGCAGTATTTT
TRBV4-3	TRBJ2-5	TRBD2	many	CASSQDPSGGAETQYF	TGCGCCAGCAGCCAAGATCCTAGCGGGGGGGCAGAGACCCAGTACTTC
TRBV6-5	TRBJ1-2	-	-	CASSAPAGPAAGYTF	TGTGCCAGCAGTGCCCCGGCGGGCCCGGCGGCTGGCTACACCTTC
TRBV5-1	TRBJ1-1	-	-	CASSFTRDTEAFF	TGCGCCAGCAGCTTTACAAGGGACACTGAAGCTTTCTTT
TRBV12-3/TRBV12-4	TRBJ1-2	-	few	CAIQPRGGYGYTF	TGTGCGATCCAACCCAGGGGCGGCTATGGCTACACCTTC
TRBV4-1	TRBJ1-2	TRBD1	many	CASSRDRGNYGYTF	TGCGCCAGCAGCCGGGACAGGGGCAACTATGGCTACACCTTC
TRBV3-1	TRBJ2-1	-	-	CASTSLGGSNEQFF	TGTGCCAGCACCTCCTTGGGGGGAAGCAATGAGCAGTTCTTC
TRBV20-1	TRBJ2-3	TRBD1	few	CSARQDRATDTQYF	TGCAGTGCTAGGCAGGACAGGGCCACAGATACGCAGTATTTT
TRBV6-5	TRBJ2-3	-	-	CASSYSLLGKVDTQYF	TGTGCCAGCAGTTACTCCCTACTAGGGAAAGTCGATACGCAGTATTTT
TRBV24-1	TRBJ2-1	TRBD1	-	CATSDRTGFSLFF	TGTGCCACCAGTGACCGGACAGGGTTTAGCCTGTTCTTC
TRBV5-1	TRBJ2-2	-	few	CASRRVGTGELFF	TGCGCCAGCAGAAGGGTGGGCACCGGGGAGCTGTTTTTT
TRBV30	TRBJ1-5	-	few	CASPHRRGNQPQHF	TGTGCCTCCCCCCACAGACGGGGCAATCAGCCCCAGCATTTT
TRBV12-3/TRBV12-4	TRBJ1-1	-	-	CASRPLSNTEAFF	TGTGCCAGCAGACCCCTATCCAACACTGAAGCTTTCTTT
TRBV5-1	TRBJ1-2	TRBD1	many	CASSLGQGDYGYTF	TGCGCCAGCAGCTTGGGACAGGGGGACTATGGCTACACCTTC
TRBV5-5	TRBJ2-1	-	-	CASSLTLSYNEQFF	TGTGCCAGCAGCTTGACACTTAGCTACAATGAGCAGTTCTTC
TRBV7-9	TRBJ2-7	-	few	CASSPGTLAYEQYF	TGTGCCAGCAGCCCCGGGACTTTGGCCTACGAGCAGTACTTC
TRBV27	TRBJ2-5	TRBD2	-	CASTFRAGASKETQYF	TGTGCCAGCACCTTCCGAGCGGGGGCGTCCAAAGAGACCCAGTACTTC
TRBV12-3/TRBV12-4	TRBJ2-3	-	few	CASSLQTDTQYF	TGTGCCAGCAGTTTGCAGACAGATACGCAGTATTTT
TRBV4-2	TRBJ2-5	-	few	CASSQVRGETQYF	TGTGCCAGCAGCCAAGTAAGGGGGGAGACCCAGTACTTC
TRBV10-3	TRBJ2-5	-	many	CAISESGHHLETQYF	TGTGCCATCAGTGAGTCGGGGCACCACTTAGAGACCCAGTACTTC
TRBV25-1	TRBJ1-5	-	few	CASSGQKDHPQHF	TGTGCCAGCAGTGGACAGAAGGATCACCCCCAGCATTTT
TRBV5-4	TRBJ2-3	-	few	CASSLEQDTQYF	TGTGCCAGCAGCTTGGAGCAAGATACGCAGTATTTT
TRBV5-1	TRBJ2-3	TRBD2	-	CASSGTSGRLDTQYF	TGCGCCAGCAGCGGGACTAGCGGGAGATTAGATACGCAGTATTTT